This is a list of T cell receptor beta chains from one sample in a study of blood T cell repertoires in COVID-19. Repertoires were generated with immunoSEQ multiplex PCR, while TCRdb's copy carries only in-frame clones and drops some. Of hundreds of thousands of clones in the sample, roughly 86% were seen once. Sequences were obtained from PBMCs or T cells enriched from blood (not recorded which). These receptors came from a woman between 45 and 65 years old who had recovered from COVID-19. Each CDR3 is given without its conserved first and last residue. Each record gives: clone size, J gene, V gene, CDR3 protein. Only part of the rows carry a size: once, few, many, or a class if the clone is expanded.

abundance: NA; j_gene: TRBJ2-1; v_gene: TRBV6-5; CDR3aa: ASTRLAGVNEQF
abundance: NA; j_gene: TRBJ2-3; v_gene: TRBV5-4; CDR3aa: ASSFGSSGGSTDTQY
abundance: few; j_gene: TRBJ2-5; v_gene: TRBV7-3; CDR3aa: ASSLTSGVQETQY
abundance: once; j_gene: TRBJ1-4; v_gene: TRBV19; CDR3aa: ASNRGSNEKLF
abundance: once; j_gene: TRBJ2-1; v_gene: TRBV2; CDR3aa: ASSESGRTGVNEQF
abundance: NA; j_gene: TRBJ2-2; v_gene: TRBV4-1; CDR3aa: ASSQVKRGRNTGELF
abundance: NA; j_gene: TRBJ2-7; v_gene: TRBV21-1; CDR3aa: ASSNYFGEYYEQY
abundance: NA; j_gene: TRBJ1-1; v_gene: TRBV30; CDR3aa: ASDRPNTEAF
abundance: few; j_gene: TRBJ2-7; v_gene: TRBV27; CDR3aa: ASSFSTGGYEQY
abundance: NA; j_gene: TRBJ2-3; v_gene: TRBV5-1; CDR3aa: ASRVTTGTDTQY
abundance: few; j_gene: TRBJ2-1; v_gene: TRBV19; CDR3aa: ASSIVPSTFNEQF
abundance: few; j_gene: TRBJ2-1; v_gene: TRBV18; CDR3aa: ASSPPEQGAYNEQF
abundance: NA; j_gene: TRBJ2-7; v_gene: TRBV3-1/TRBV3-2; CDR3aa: ASSPPGQGSHEQY
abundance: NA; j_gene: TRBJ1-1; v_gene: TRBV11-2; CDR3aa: ASSLGRGTEAF
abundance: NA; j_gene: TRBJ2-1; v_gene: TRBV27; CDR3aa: ASTTGSYNEQF
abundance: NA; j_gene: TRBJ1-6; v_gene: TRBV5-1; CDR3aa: ASSLRPTGTSSYNSPLH
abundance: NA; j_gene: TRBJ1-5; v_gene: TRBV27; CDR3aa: ASSFGPGGNQPQH
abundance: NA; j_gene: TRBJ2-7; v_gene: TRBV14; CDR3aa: ASSPVIGGGLYEQY
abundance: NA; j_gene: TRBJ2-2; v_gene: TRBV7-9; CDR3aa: ASSLGSGTSGPNTGELF
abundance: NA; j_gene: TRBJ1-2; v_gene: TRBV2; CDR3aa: ASRTEQGYGYT
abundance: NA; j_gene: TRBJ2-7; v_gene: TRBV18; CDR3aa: ASSPREGMVYEQY
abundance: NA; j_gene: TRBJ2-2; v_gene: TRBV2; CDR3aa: ASRETSRIDTGELF
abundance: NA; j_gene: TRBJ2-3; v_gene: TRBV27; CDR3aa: ASSFTGDTQY
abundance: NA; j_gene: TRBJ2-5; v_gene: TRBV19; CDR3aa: ASSIVEGREETQY
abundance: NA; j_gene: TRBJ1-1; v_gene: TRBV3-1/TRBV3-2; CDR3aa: ASSQPSGGNTEAF
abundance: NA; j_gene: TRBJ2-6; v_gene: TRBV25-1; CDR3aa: ASSPQGARSSGANVLT
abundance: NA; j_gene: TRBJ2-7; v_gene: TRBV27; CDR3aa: ASQSGLLAGLGEQY
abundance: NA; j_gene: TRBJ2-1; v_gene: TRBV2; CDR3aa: ASSGGTGLNEQF
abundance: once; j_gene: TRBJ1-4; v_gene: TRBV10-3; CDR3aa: ATGTGREKLF
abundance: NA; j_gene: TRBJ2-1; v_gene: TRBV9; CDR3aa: ASSVEASGNLEQF
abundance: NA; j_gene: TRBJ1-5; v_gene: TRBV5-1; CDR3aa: ASSLWGGEQPQH
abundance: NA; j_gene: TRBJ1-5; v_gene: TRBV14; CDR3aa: ASSQNYNQPQH
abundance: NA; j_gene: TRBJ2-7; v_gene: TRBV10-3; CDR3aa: AITSSGGTYEQY
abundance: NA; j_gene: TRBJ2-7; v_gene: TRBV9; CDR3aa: ASSGQGISYEQY
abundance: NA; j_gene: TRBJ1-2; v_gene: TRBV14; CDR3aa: ASSQDMSYGYT
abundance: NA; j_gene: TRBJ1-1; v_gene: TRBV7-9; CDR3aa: ASSLVGLNTEAF
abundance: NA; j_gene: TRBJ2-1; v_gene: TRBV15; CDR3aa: ATSREASGSNEQF
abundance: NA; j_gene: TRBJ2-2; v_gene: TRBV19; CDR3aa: ASSMAAYDTGELF
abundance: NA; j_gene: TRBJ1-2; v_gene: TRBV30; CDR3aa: AWSVGLVTANGYT
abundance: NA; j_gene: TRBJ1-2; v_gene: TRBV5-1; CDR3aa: ASSVNTGQNYGYT
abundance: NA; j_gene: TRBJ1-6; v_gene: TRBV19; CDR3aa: ASSIEGAGDSPLH
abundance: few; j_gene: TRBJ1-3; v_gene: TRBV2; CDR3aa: ASRPDGENTIY